This TCR beta chain was sequenced during a study of a mutant IDH1 vaccine in newly diagnosed glioma. Across the study: Patients' prior therapy spanned radiotherapy, temozolomide, or both; most underwent both.

Concerning this clone itself: Its antigen remains unidentified.

Profiling relied on immunoSEQ multiplex PCR, and the TCRdb table lists in-frame clones only, not all of them. In the table there are about 54,000 clones, about nine tenths of which are singletons. General study results and limits: Patients mounted vaccine-induced immune responses in 90% to 95% of cases.

Stated time point: week 23, last vaccination. Vaccination comprised doses that each held 300 ug of mutant IDH1 20-mer peptide, plus topical imiquimod. The material sequenced was PBMCs, taken from a glioma patient whose treatment included an IDH1 peptide vaccine. The sequence was obtained from a man aged 40-49 years with glioma.

The DNA of the CDR3 is TGTGCCAGCAGCTCCCCGGGCAGCACCGGGGAGCTGTTTTTT. Translating gives CASSSPGSTGELFF. The chain joins TRBV7-9 to TRBJ2-2; D uncertain. V was pared by 4 bases and J by 4 bases, with 10 bases between. There are 14 residues in the CDR3. Germline loops: CDR1 SEHNR, CDR2 FQNEAQ (reference sequence).